A selection of T cell receptor beta chains follows, all from one sample in a study of control samples from healthy donors and cancer patients. Method: immunoSEQ multiplex PCR; TCRdb's copy keeps in-frame clones and lacks some. The data show roughly 89,000 clones, 75% to 95% seen once. Sequencing used blood. These receptors were collected from a man between 45 and 60 years old in good health. Each CDR3 is given with its conserved first and last residue. D genes are given only for firm matches. Size tells how often a clone was seen (once, few, many) or the class of an expanded clone, and some rows leave it out.

TRBV18	-	TRBJ1-1	-	CASSFGGAVNTEAFF	TGTGCCAGCTCATTTGGAGGGGCAGTGAACACTGAAGCTTTCTTT
TRBV5-4	TRBD2	TRBJ2-5	-	CASSLRLAGGETQYF	TGTGCCAGCAGCTTGAGGCTAGCGGGGGGAGAGACCCAGTACTTC
TRBV29-1	TRBD1	TRBJ1-1	-	CSVKGQMNTEAFF	TGCAGCGTGAAGGGACAGATGAACACTGAAGCTTTCTTT
TRBV19	-	TRBJ2-2	-	CASRGALGAGELFF	TGTGCCAGTAGGGGGGCACTTGGGGCCGGGGAGCTGTTTTTT
TRBV9	-	TRBJ2-7	-	CASSAHVLGQKGSYEQYF	TGTGCCAGCAGCGCACATGTACTAGGACAGAAAGGATCCTACGAGCAGTACTTC
TRBV15	TRBD1	TRBJ1-2	-	CATSSPGTEDYTF	TGTGCCACCAGCAGCCCCGGGACAGAAGACTACACCTTC
TRBV6-5	-	TRBJ1-6	once	CASRDFAGNSPLHF	TGTGCCAGCAGGGATTTCGCGGGAAATTCACCCCTCCACTTT
TRBV18	-	TRBJ2-5	-	CASSPPTRQETQYF	TGTGCCAGCTCACCACCTACCCGCCAAGAGACCCAGTACTTC
TRBV2	-	TRBJ1-6	-	CASRQQVSPLHF	TGTGCCAGCAGGCAACAGGTCTCACCCCTCCACTTT
TRBV19	-	TRBJ1-5	-	CASSRGNQPQHF	TGTGCCAGTAGTAGGGGGAATCAGCCCCAGCATTTT
TRBV7-9	TRBD1	TRBJ1-2	-	CASSHSGTGHGYTF	TGTGCCAGCAGTCACTCCGGGACAGGGCACGGCTACACCTTC
TRBV23-1	-	TRBJ2-7	-	CASSQSERPDSGKYEQYF	TGCGCCAGCAGTCAATCAGAACGCCCGGACAGCGGAAAATACGAGCAGTACTTC
TRBV12-3/TRBV12-4	-	TRBJ1-2	-	CASSFGIHDGYTF	TGTGCCAGCAGCTTCGGGATTCACGATGGCTACACCTTC
TRBV5-6	TRBD2	TRBJ2-5	-	CASSFGGGETQYF	TGTGCCAGCAGCTTCGGCGGGGGGGAGACCCAGTACTTC
TRBV18	-	TRBJ1-6	-	CASTTDSSIRDLHF	TGTGCCAGCACGACGGACAGCTCTATTCGGGACCTCCACTTT
TRBV6-6	TRBD1	TRBJ1-1	-	CASREDRVRNTEAFF	TGTGCCAGCAGGGAGGACAGGGTGAGGAACACTGAAGCTTTCTTT
TRBV4-3	TRBD2	TRBJ2-3	-	CASSRLAGGTDTQYF	TGCGCCAGCAGCAGATTAGCGGGGGGCACAGATACGCAGTATTTT
TRBV24-1	-	TRBJ1-1	-	CATSDSRGVNTEAFF	TGTGCCACCAGTGACTCCCGAGGGGTGAACACTGAAGCTTTCTTT
TRBV3-1/TRBV3-2	-	TRBJ2-1	-	CASSQEGLAKLNEQFF	TGTGCCAGCAGCCAAGAAGGGCTAGCGAAGCTGAATGAGCAGTTCTTC
TRBV20-1	-	TRBJ2-1	-	CSAPNEQFF	TGCAGTGCTCCGAATGAGCAGTTCTTC
TRBV6-5	-	TRBJ1-5	-	CASSSGGVSNQPQHF	TGTGCCAGCAGTTCGGGTGGGGTGAGCAATCAGCCCCAGCATTTT
TRBV7-8	-	TRBJ2-1	-	CASSLVTVEQFF	TGTGCCAGCAGCTTAGTGACAGTAGAGCAGTTCTTC
TRBV6-5	-	TRBJ1-5	-	CASSPQERAQHF	TGTGCCAGCAGTCCCCAAGAAAGGGCCCAGCATTTT
TRBV19	TRBD1	TRBJ1-5	-	CASSLTGINQPQHF	TGTGCCAGTAGCCTGACAGGGATTAATCAGCCCCAGCATTTT
TRBV21-1	-	TRBJ1-5	-	CASSIRASETGLRQPQHF	TGTGCCAGCAGCATCCGAGCGAGCGAGACAGGGCTAAGGCAGCCCCAGCATTTT
TRBV3-1/TRBV3-2	TRBD1	TRBJ1-5	-	CASSQGGQARQPQHF	TGTGCCAGCAGCCAAGGGGGACAGGCTCGACAGCCCCAGCATTTT
TRBV27	-	TRBJ2-7	-	CASSLSRNGGRGRTYEQYF	TGTGCCAGCAGTTTATCGAGGAATGGTGGACGGGGTCGAACCTACGAGCAGTACTTC
TRBV30	TRBD1	TRBJ2-3	-	CAWRPTGGLADTQYF	TGTGCCTGGAGGCCAACAGGGGGCTTAGCAGATACGCAGTATTTT
TRBV10-1	-	TRBJ2-2	-	CASSESSNTGELFF	TGCGCCAGCAGTGAGTCGTCGAACACCGGGGAGCTGTTTTTT
TRBV19	TRBD1	TRBJ1-1	-	CASNSRGTGAGTEAFF	TGTGCCAGTAATTCTAGGGGAACAGGGGCAGGAACTGAAGCTTTCTTT
TRBV30	TRBD1	TRBJ2-7	once	CAWSNRDRGYEQYF	TGTGCCTGGAGTAACCGGGACAGGGGCTACGAGCAGTACTTC
TRBV14	TRBD1	TRBJ2-6	-	CASSLQGIAGANVLTF	TGTGCCAGCAGCCTACAGGGGATAGCTGGGGCCAACGTCCTGACTTTC
TRBV7-2	-	TRBJ2-1	-	CASSSPGLKGNEQFF	TGTGCCAGCAGCTCCCCGGGACTCAAGGGGAATGAGCAGTTCTTC
TRBV4-3	-	TRBJ1-2	-	CASSQGDTSNYGYTF	TGCGCCAGCAGCCAAGGGGACACGTCTAACTATGGCTACACCTTC
TRBV18	TRBD1	TRBJ2-3	-	CASSAGGAGTDTQYF	TGTGCCAGCTCAGCAGGGGGCGCAGGCACAGATACGCAGTATTTT
TRBV5-1	-	TRBJ2-5	-	CASSLVGDQETQYF	TGCGCCAGCAGCTTGGTGGGCGACCAAGAGACCCAGTACTTC
TRBV29-1	-	TRBJ1-2	-	CSVEPGRGGYTF	TGCAGCGTTGAACCAGGGAGGGGTGGCTACACCTTC
TRBV5-1	-	TRBJ1-1	-	CASSLAPGRNTEAFF	TGCGCCAGCAGCTTGGCCCCCGGGAGGAACACTGAAGCTTTCTTT
TRBV12-3/TRBV12-4	-	TRBJ1-2	once	CASSSRGGYGYTF	TGTGCCAGCAGCAGTCGGGGGGGCTATGGCTACACCTTC
TRBV3-1/TRBV3-2	TRBD2	TRBJ2-2	-	CATRQGTSGGGWGTGELFF	TGTGCCACCCGCCAAGGGACAAGCGGGGGGGGCTGGGGCACCGGGGAGCTGTTTTTT